The T cell receptor (beta chain) described here comes from a study of OX40 agonist ivuxolimab in advanced cancers. This clone came up a few times. Germline V gene data show CDR1 as SGHAT and CDR2 as FQNNGV. V lost 1 base to trimming and J lost 7 bases, with 4 bases between them. The length of the CDR3 is 11 residues. TCRdb keeps only in-frame clones here, not all; method: immunoSEQ multiplex PCR. The sample shows about 35,000 clones, 65% to 80% of them seen only once. This clonotype was obtained from an adult with an advanced solid tumor such as melanoma, head and neck, liver or kidney cancer. The material was CD4+ or CD8+ T cells sorted from blood, obtained in a trial of the OX40 agonist ivuxolimab. V gene TRBV11-2 combines with J gene TRBJ1-2; D is unresolved. CDR3 nucleotide sequence: TGTGCCAGCAGCTTAGGATCTGGCTACACCTTC. It encodes CASSLGSGYTF.